The 8 T cell receptor beta chains given below trace back to one sample, sequenced in a study of shared clonotypes between healthy human individuals. The table came from immunoSEQ multiplex PCR; TCRdb's copy has only in-frame clones and leaves some out. The data contain a few million clones, under 95% of them seen just once; the ten biggest clones take up more than 0.35%. The source material was naive CD4+ T cells from PBMCs. The subset denotes: CD45RA+ positively selected. The source of these receptors is a man aged 18-30 years in good health. Some clones in this sample may be carry-over from other donors' samples.

The table lists this clone with a count of one. CDR3 sequence: CASSYKYSNEKLFF. The CDR3 region has the DNA TGTGCCAGCAGTTACAAGTACAGTAATGAAAAACTGTTTTTT. J is TRBJ1-4 and V is TRBV6-5; D unclear. The CDR3 is 14 amino acids. Germline assignment: CDR1 MNHEY and CDR2 SVGAGI. V shed 2 bases and J shed 4 bases, with 8 bases lying between them.

V is TRBV11-2 and J is TRBJ2-5; D gene uncertain. The V gene's germline CDR1 is SGHAT and CDR2 FQNNGV. Trimming stripped 2 bases from V and 3 bases from J, with 16 bases between. CDR3 length equals 16 residues. The CDR3, as DNA: TGTGCCAGCAGCTTAATAGCCGCGGAGTCAAAAGAGACCCAGTACTTC. Its translation is CASSLIAAESKETQYF.

The chain joins TRBV19 to TRBJ1-4; the D gene is possibly TRBD1 (6 bases). The CDR3 sequence is 15 residues long. The germline gives CDR1 LNHDA, CDR2 SQIVND (reference sequence). V lost 4 bases and J lost 5, with 14 bases in between. The CDR3, as DNA: TGTGCCAGTAGTAGGGTGACAGGAAGAAATGAAAAACTGTTTTTT. Residues: CASSRVTGRNEKLFF.

The chain's CDR3 is CASSLSQAGFVSNEQFF. The CDR3 nucleotides read TGTGCCAGCAGTTTAAGCCAGGCGGGGTTTGTCTCAAATGAGCAGTTCTTC. The V and J genes are TRBV28 and TRBJ2-1, with D perhaps matching TRBD2 (6 bases). The CDR3 totals 17 residues. The V and J ends lost 2 bases and 7 bases respectively, with 21 bases between them. The germline V gene encodes CDR1 MDHEN and CDR2 SYDVKM.

This sequence joins TRBV6-6 and TRBJ2-1; 13 bases fit TRBD2. This CDR3 spans 15 amino acids. From germline, CDR1 is MNHNY and CDR2 SVGAGI (reference sequence). V trimming: 5 bases; J trimming: 9 bases; junction bases outside the gene matches: 7. CDR3 sequence reads: CASSGPGLAGTEQFF. For the CDR3, the DNA is TGTGCCAGCAGTGGCCCGGGACTAGCGGGAACTGAGCAGTTCTTC.

With regard to this clone: The same CDR3 can be traced to other DNA sequences in this sample. The chain carries TRBV7-9 and TRBJ2-1; 9 bases agree with TRBD2. Germline V CDR1 and CDR2: SEHNR, FQNEAQ (reference sequence). Trimming took 3 bases from V and 2 from J; bases not matched to a gene: 2. The CDR3 loop spans 15 amino acids. CDR3 DNA: TGTGCCAGCAGCTTGACTAGCGGAACCTACAATGAGCAGTTCTTC. Its protein is CASSLTSGTYNEQFF. Complete variable domain (other parts from reference TRBV7-9 and TRBJ2-1): DTGVSQNPRHKITKRGQNVTFRCDPISEHNRLYWYRQTLGQGPEFLTYFQNEAQLEKSRLLSDRFSAERPKGSFSTLEIQRTEQGDSAMYLCASSLTSGTYNEQFFGPGTRLTVL.

The gene calls are TRBV29-1 and TRBJ1-5; 7 bases align to TRBD1. The CDR3 length is 14 residues. The J segment lost 11 bases and the V segment lost 3 bases, leaving 13 bases of the junction unmatched. The V gene's germline CDR1 is SQVTM and CDR2 ANQGSEA. The CDR3 DNA sequence: TGCAGCGTTGATGTAGGGGGTGGTCAGGGGGCCCAGCATTTT. Its translation is CSVDVGGGQGAQHF.

This clone is a singleton in its sample. The sample holds other DNA sequences that translate to the same CDR3. The chain combines TRBV29-1 with TRBJ2-7; a weak D match, TRBD2 (5 bases). Trimming pared 3 bases from V and 7 bases from J, leaving 16 bases between. The germline V gene encodes CDR1 SQVTM and CDR2 ANQGSEA. The CDR3 totals 13 residues. The DNA of the CDR3 is TGCAGCGTTGAGACTGCGGGTCGGAGGGAGCAGTACTTC. This gives the protein CSVETAGRREQYF.